This T cell receptor beta chain was found in a study of T cells in Graves' hyperthyroidism and ophthalmopathy. Overall study context: At the time of initial diagnosis and before any treatment, peripheral blood was collected.

RNA transcripts provided the source from which TCR beta CDR3 regions were amplified. During a first-round RT-PCR of the TCR CDR3, the HTBI primer set was used. TCRdb processed the multiplex PCR reads anew with MiXCR; each CDR3 protein has one entry. The sample lists about 420,000 distinct CDR3 sequences, approximately 14% occurring once. This clonotype was observed a few times. Its specificity is unknown. With a duration under 2 months, the hyperthyroidism was newly diagnosed in patients aged 18 to 65. Study-level findings and limits: Most thyroid clonotypes expanded above 0.001 appeared in blood too.

The specimen sequenced was blood. This clonotype was obtained from a woman in her late teens or twenties with Graves' hyperthyroidism.

The CDR3 protein is CASRKTGQGNHEQYF. Written as DNA, the CDR3 is TGTGCCAGCAGAAAAACGGGACAGGGTAACCACGAGCAGTACTTC. This chain joins TRBV27 and TRBJ2-7; 9 nucleotides align to TRBD1. J was trimmed by 5 bases and V by 6 bases; bases with no gene match: 11. The CDR3 loop spans 15 amino acids. From germline, CDR1 is MNHEY and CDR2 SMNVEV (reference sequence).